Following are 11 T cell receptor beta chains from one sample sequenced in a study of graft-versus-host responses after intestinal transplantation. Lymphocytes from graft epithelium and lamina propria were isolated. Profiled with immunoSEQ multiplex PCR; TCRdb holds only in-frame clones, not every one. Among 9,000 to 15,000 clones listed, about 80% were seen once. The starting material was ileum tissue, obtained 142 days after intestinal transplantation. These receptors originate from a human patient who received an intestinal transplant, so some T cells may come from the graft donor.

The chain links TRBV6-5 to TRBJ2-2; TRBD1 might be the D (6 bases). The CDR3 has 15 residues. Germline CDR1 reads MNHEY; CDR2 reads SVGAGI. V was clipped by 5 bases and J by 6 bases, with 16 bases between them. CDR3 in DNA: TGTGCCAGCAGTCCCGACCAGGGGAGCTCCGGGGAGCTGTTTTTT. It translates to CASSPDQGSSGELFF.

This sequence joins TRBV7-3 and TRBJ2-3; perhaps TRBD1 as D (5 bases). The CDR3 spans 14 residues. V lost 5 bases to trimming and J lost 3 bases, with 12 bases between them. The germline V gene encodes CDR1 SGHTA and CDR2 FQGTGA. CDR3 sequence (DNA): TGTGCCAGCAGCACAGAAGCAGGGACAGATACGCAGTATTTT. Encoded protein: CASSTEAGTDTQYF. The full variable domain, completed using reference TRBV7-3 and TRBJ2-3, is GAGVSQTPSNKVTEKGKYVELRCDPISGHTALYWYRQSLGQGPEFLIYFQGTGAADDSGLPNDRFFAVRPEGSVSTLKIQRTERGDSAVYLCASSTEAGTDTQYFGPGTRLTVL.

The rearrangement uses TRBV10-3 and TRBJ2-7; D is perhaps TRBD1 (6 bases). This CDR3 contains 13 residues. Trimming removed 7 bases from V and 2 bases from J, with 12 bases in between. The germline V gene has CDR1 ENHRY and CDR2 SYGVKD. This CDR3 reads CAIKTNRAYEQYF. The CDR3 DNA follows: TGTGCCATCAAGACGAACAGGGCCTACGAGCAGTACTTC.

This clone appeared once. The CDR3 protein is CATSRDFDRGRRGYTF. In DNA, the CDR3 is TGTGCCACCAGCAGAGATTTCGACAGGGGGCGAAGGGGCTACACCTTC. The rearrangement uses TRBV15 and TRBJ1-2; 10 nucleotides match TRBD1. J gave up 8 bases and V 0 bases, and 9 bases lay outside the gene matches. This CDR3 is built from 16 residues. Germline CDR1 is LNHNV and CDR2 is YYDKDF (reference sequence).

The rearrangement links TRBV6-4 to TRBJ1-2; D is possibly TRBD1 (6 bases). CDR3 size: 15 residues. The V end lost 3 bases, the J end lost 3 bases, and 14 bases lay between the germline ends. Germline CDR1 is MRHNA and CDR2 is SNTAGT. CDR3 amino acids: CASSEGAGAHYGYTF. For the CDR3, the DNA is TGTGCCAGCAGTGAGGGCGCAGGGGCCCACTATGGCTACACCTTC.

The chain recombines TRBV7-9 with TRBJ2-5, with 8 bases matching TRBD1. Unmatched junction bases numbered 5, after V lost 5 bases and J lost 3 bases. This CDR3 region has 14 residues. Germline assignment: CDR1 SEHNR and CDR2 FQNEAQ (reference sequence). The DNA of the CDR3 is TGTGCCAGCAGCCGGAACAGGGGGGAAGAGACCCAGTACTTC. This gives the protein CASSRNRGEETQYF.

In its sample, this clone was seen once. The chain employs TRBV28 and TRBJ1-3; the D is unclear. The V gene lost 3 bases and the J gene lost 0 bases, with 9 bases spanning the gap. Germline assignment: CDR1 MDHEN and CDR2 SYDVKM. The CDR3 spans 15 residues. CDR3 bases: TGTGCCAGCAGTTTCCTCGGGAACTCTGGAAACACCATATATTTT. This sequence encodes CASSFLGNSGNTIYF.

This clone is a singleton in its sample. The chain recombines TRBV5-6 with TRBJ2-1, with TRBD2 matching over 12 bases. V was pared by 2 bases and J by 8 bases, with 5 bases of the junction left unmatched. The CDR3 sequence is 15 residues long. Germline V gene lookup returns CDR1 SGHDT and CDR2 YYEEEE. CDR3 DNA: TGTGCCAGCAGCTTTCGGACTAGCGGGGTCGATGAGCAGTTCTTC. The encoded protein is CASSFRTSGVDEQFF.

This sequence joins TRBV2 and TRBJ2-6; D gene uncertain. Germline V gene data show CDR1 as SNHLY and CDR2 as FYNNEI. V dropped 4 bases and J dropped 0 bases, with 7 bases sitting between them. The CDR3 has 15 amino acids. The CDR3 coding sequence is TGTGCCAGCAGTGCGCAGGCCTCTGGGGCCAACGTCCTGACTTTC. Its translation: CASSAQASGANVLTF. Drawing the rest from reference TRBV2 and TRBJ2-6, the complete variable domain is EPEVTQTPSHQVTQMGQEVILRCVPISNHLYFYWYRQILGQKVEFLVSFYNNEISEKSEIFDDQFSVERPDGSNFTLKIRSTKLEDSAMYFCASSAQASGANVLTFGAGSRLTVL.

This clone has just a few counts. The chain is built from TRBV27 and TRBJ1-5; D unclear. Per germline, CDR1 MNHEY and CDR2 SMNVEV (reference sequence). The CDR3 has 16 residues. Trimming removed 5 bases at V and 3 bases at J, with 17 bases between. The CDR3 region is CASSSGSVGFNQPQHF. As DNA, the CDR3 is TGTGCCAGCAGTAGCGGGTCGGTCGGGTTCAATCAGCCCCAGCATTTT.

Only a few counts were recorded for this clone. This chain uses TRBV11-1 with TRBJ2-7, with a possible D match to TRBD1 (5 bases). V shed 4 bases and J shed 9 bases, with 16 bases lying between them. Germline values: CDR1 SGHAT, CDR2 FQDESV (reference sequence). CDR3 length equals 13 residues. CDR3 sequence: CASSWLTGEVQYF. The CDR3, as DNA: TGTGCCAGCAGCTGGTTAACAGGAGAGGTGCAGTACTTC. Full variable domain (rest looked up from reference TRBV11-1 and TRBJ2-7): EAEVAQSPRYKITEKSQAVAFWCDPISGHATLYWYRQILGQGPELLVQFQDESVVDDSQLPKDRFSAERLKGVDSTLKIQPAELGDSAMYLCASSWLTGEVQYFGPGTRLTVT.